This T cell receptor (beta chain) was identified in a study of blood T cell repertoires in COVID-19. Study-wide background: T cells, B-cell-depleted T cells, or PBMCs supplied cDNA or gDNA.

The CDR3 runs 13 residues. Trimming removed 5 bases from V and 7 bases from J; junction bases left unmatched: 7. The germline CDR1 and CDR2 sequences are SGHDT and YYEEEE. Method: immunoSEQ multiplex PCR; TCRdb's copy keeps in-frame clones and lacks some. The sample has about 200,000 clones; roughly nine tenths are singletons. The V call is TRBV5-6, the J call TRBJ1-1; 8 bases line up with TRBD1. The source is a woman in her forties or fifties with COVID-19, enrolled during active disease. The sequencing input was peripheral blood. The CDR3 reads CASSPGQGGEAFF. CDR3 DNA: TGTGCCAGCAGTCCCGGACAGGGAGGTGAAGCTTTCTTT.